This T cell receptor beta chain was identified during a study of human T cells and chemical hapten exposure. Looking at the study overall: For sensitization, 2% DPC was applied to a 2 cm by 2 cm patch of upper inner arm skin. Chiefly female patients presented with alopecia areata, totalis or universalis. Study-level findings and limits: Patch test scores rose with PT1 expanded TCR counts, a positive correlation.

The sample holds many counts of this clonotype. What it binds is not known. Per the germline V gene, CDR1 is KGHSH and CDR2 is LQKENI. CDR3 length: 15 amino acids. Between the trimmed V and J ends, which lost 0 bases and 3 bases, there was a span of 11 bases. Time point indicated: patch test 2, 6 weeks after DPC sensitization. Treatment meaning: therapeutic diphenylcyclopropenone sensitization with weekly scalp DPC. For the library, individual cDNA molecules each received unique molecular identifiers. Via MiXCR, TCRdb re-called the RACE reads, giving one row per CDR3 protein. Of over 60,000 distinct CDR3 sequences listed, about a tenth are singletons.

This specimen consisted of whole blood, obtained in connection with sensitization to the hapten diphenylcyclopropenone (DPC). The chain recombines TRBV18 with TRBJ2-5; unclear D gene. The TCR was taken from a woman between 50 and 59 years old with alopecia areata. Some clones in this sample may be carry-over from other donors' samples. DNA of the CDR3: TGTGCCAGCTCACCACCGGTCCAGCGCAAAGAGACCCAGTACTTC. Translated, it gives CASSPPVQRKETQYF.